The clone carrying this T cell receptor beta chain came up many times. Its specificity is not known. Per the germline V gene, CDR1 is LNHNV and CDR2 is YYDKDF (reference sequence). V was clipped by 0 bases and J by 2 bases, with 11 bases between them. There are 15 residues in the CDR3. The lymph nodes were axillary draining lymph nodes from breast cancer patients. This sample was taken from a study of breast tumors, draining lymph nodes, adjacent tissues. TCRdb analysed the multiplex PCR reads with MiXCR anew, one entry per CDR3 protein. This sample has approximately 280,000 distinct CDR3 sequences, with 30% found just once. Study findings and constraints: Compared with lymph nodes, tumors were less diverse; compared with nontumor tissue, more. Data only fit, rather than demonstrated, lymph node origin of most tumor T cells. Most tumor T cells seemingly derive from lymph node, then expand in tumor. Tumor and nontumor repertoires were significantly more similar in luminal-like than in basal-like breast cancer.

The genes are TRBV15 and TRBJ2-7, with TRBD2 as a possible D gene (5 bases). The sequence was obtained from a female donor with breast cancer. Some clones in this sample may be carry-over from other donors' samples. The sample taken for sequencing was axillary lymph node tissue. The CDR3, as DNA: TGTGCCACCAGCAGAGACCGGGGTTTAACCTACGAGCAGTACTTC. It is translated as CATSRDRGLTYEQYF.